A single T cell receptor beta chain is shown here with its context. The antigen remains undetermined. V was cut by 4 bases and J by 3 bases, with 30 bases left in between. The length of the CDR3 is 21 residues. The V gene's germline CDR1 is SGHTA and CDR2 FQGTGA. The PCR contained 60 Vbeta and 13 Jbeta primers. TCRdb's copy holds only in-frame clones and misses some; the assay was immunoSEQ multiplex PCR. The table includes about 130,000 clones, approximately 81% detected once. The data stem from a study of cytomegalovirus exposure and HLA in healthy donors. General study findings and limits: Some V segments, including TRBV6-2 and TRBV6-3, were excluded as indistinguishable. The study listed roughly 150 cytomegalovirus-associated TCR beta chains. In an earlier analysis, productive rearrangement rates for most beta V segments clustered near 87% or 30%. TCR beta V- and J-gene trimming was later associated with a missense DCLRE1C variant.

The receptor's source is a man between 18 and 35 years old in good health and CMV-seronegative. Sequences were obtained from PBMCs. The chain links TRBV7-3 to TRBJ2-2; D is perhaps TRBD1 (5 bases). CDR3 bases: TGTGCCAGCAGCTCCCAGGGTCAGGGCCGCAAGAGATTAGGGGACACCGGGGAGCTGTTTTTT. Its translation: CASSSQGQGRKRLGDTGELFF.